These 22 T cell receptor beta chains were sequenced from one sample in a study of blood T cell repertoires in COVID-19. Assay: immunoSEQ multiplex PCR; the TCRdb copy retains only in-frame clones and omits some. This table holds fewer than 250,000 clones, 90% found once. Sequencing was done on a sample of PBMCs or T cells enriched from blood (not recorded which). These receptors were obtained from a man younger than 45 who had been exposed to COVID-19.

This chain connects TRBV5-6 to TRBJ2-2; 9 nucleotides agree with TRBD2. The CDR3 loop spans 17 amino acids. The V and J ends lost 0 bases and 4 bases, in that order; junction bases with no gene match: 7. Per the germline V gene, CDR1 is SGHDT and CDR2 is YYEEEE. The CDR3 here is CASSLGSGGLGTGELFF. For the CDR3, the DNA is TGTGCCAGCAGCTTGGGTAGCGGGGGCCTGGGCACCGGGGAGCTGTTTTTT.

This rearrangement joins TRBV29-1 to TRBJ1-2; the D is unclear. Trimming took off 4 bases at V and 2 bases at J, with 11 bases between the two ends. Germline CDR1 and CDR2: SQVTM and ANQGSEA. CDR3 size: 13 residues. CDR3 protein: CSVGTESNYGYTF. The CDR3 DNA reads TGCAGCGTTGGGACTGAGTCAAACTATGGCTACACCTTC.

The chain uses TRBV2 and TRBJ1-2; D is perhaps TRBD1 (5 bases). The CDR3 runs 13 residues. Germline CDR1 and CDR2: SNHLY and FYNNEI. V shed 6 bases and J shed 1 base, with 9 bases lying between them. CDR3 sequence (DNA): TGTGCCAGCAGGGGGGGTGTTAACTATGGCTACACCTTC. Amino acids: CASRGGVNYGYTF.

J is TRBJ2-7 and V is TRBV11-2; no definite D call. Trimming left V 1 base short and J 4 bases short, with 8 bases between. Germline assignment: CDR1 SGHAT and CDR2 FQNNGV. The CDR3 extends over 13 amino acids. In nucleotides, the CDR3 is TGTGCCAGCAGCTTAGGGGCCCGTTACGAGCAGTACTTC. This encodes CASSLGARYEQYF.

The J gene is TRBJ1-4, the V gene TRBV9; 9 bases align to TRBD1. Trimming cost V 5 bases and J 8 bases; bases outside gene matches: 7. This CDR3 is 14 amino acids long. Germline CDR1 reads SGDLS; CDR2 reads YYNGEE. Here the CDR3 DNA reads TGTGCCAGCAGAGACGGACAGGGGAGCGAAAAACTGTTTTTT. Translating gives CASRDGQGSEKLFF.

The chain employs TRBV6-5 and TRBJ2-7; D not resolved. Trimming removed 0 bases at V and 0 bases at J, with 12 bases between. Germline assignment: CDR1 MNHEY and CDR2 SVGAGI. This CDR3 has 16 amino acids. CDR3 sequence reads: CASSYSNAGSSYEQYF. The CDR3 DNA sequence: TGTGCCAGCAGTTACTCGAATGCAGGAAGCTCCTACGAGCAGTACTTC.

The gene calls are TRBV27 and TRBJ1-4; the match to TRBD1 covers 8 bases. V gave up 5 bases and J gave up 7 bases; unmatched junction bases: 6. There are 14 residues in the CDR3. From germline, CDR1 is MNHEY and CDR2 SMNVEV (reference sequence). CDR3 coding DNA: TGTGCCAGCAGTCCCGGACAGGGCAGTGAAAAACTGTTTTTT. This encodes CASSPGQGSEKLFF.

This clone occurred a few times. The chain has TRBV10-3 and TRBJ1-2, with TRBD1 as a possible D gene (5 bases). Trimming left V 3 bases short and J 3 bases short, with 14 bases between. Germline CDR1 reads ENHRY; CDR2 reads SYGVKD. The CDR3 totals 15 residues. The CDR3 region has the DNA TGTGCCATCAGTGATTCGACAGCCGTTGACTATGGCTACACCTTC. Its translation: CAISDSTAVDYGYTF.

This clone was seen just once. The rearrangement links TRBV30 to TRBJ1-6; D not certain. Germline CDR1 reads GTSNPN; CDR2 reads SVGIG (reference sequence). Trimming took off 2 bases at V and 14 bases at J, with 10 bases between the two ends. The CDR3 totals 11 residues. Here the CDR3 reads CAWSPSGALHF. The CDR3 bases are TGTGCCTGGAGTCCCTCCGGGGCCCTCCACTTT. Full variable domain (remainder filled in from reference TRBV30 and TRBJ1-6): SQTIHQWPATLVQPVGSPLSLECTVEGTSNPNLYWYRQAAGRGLQLLFYSVGIGQISSEVPQNLSASRPQDRQFILSSKKLLLSDSGFYLCAWSPSGALHFGNGTRLTVT.

The rearrangement links TRBV6-5 to TRBJ2-7, with D unclear. Trimming shortened V by 8 bases and J by 3 bases, and 14 bases separated the two germline ends. This CDR3 spans 13 amino acids. Germline assignment: CDR1 MNHEY and CDR2 SVGAGI. CDR3 in amino acids: CASRRAPVYEQYF. Here the CDR3 DNA reads TGTGCCAGCCGGAGAGCCCCGGTCTACGAGCAGTACTTC.

J is TRBJ1-1 and V is TRBV6-5; D is undetermined. Per germline, CDR1 MNHEY and CDR2 SVGAGI. Trimming left V 0 bases short and J 1 base short, with 12 bases between. This CDR3 is built from 16 residues. The CDR3 sequence is CASSYSQQSSNTEAFF. As DNA, the CDR3 is TGTGCCAGCAGTTACTCGCAACAGTCTTCGAACACTGAAGCTTTCTTT.

This clone was counted once. V gene TRBV14 combines with J gene TRBJ1-6; 9 nucleotides agree with TRBD1. Trimming cost V 0 bases and J 11 bases; bases outside gene matches: 17. The germline CDR1 and CDR2 sequences are SGHDN and FVKESK. The CDR3 extends over 19 amino acids. The CDR3 protein is CASSQDEWNRGRLWTPLHF. The CDR3, as DNA: TGTGCCAGCAGCCAAGATGAGTGGAACAGGGGGCGCCTCTGGACACCCCTCCACTTT.

The V call is TRBV4-2, the J call TRBJ1-4, with D maybe TRBD1 (6 bases). Per the germline V gene, CDR1 is LGHNA and CDR2 is YNFKEQ. The CDR3 consists of 18 residues. Trimming removed 0 bases at V and 8 bases at J, with 22 bases between. DNA for the CDR3: TGTGCCAGCAGCCAAGACCCCGGACGCAGGGGCGGTAGGGAAAAACTGTTTTTT. Its translation is CASSQDPGRRGGREKLFF.

The rearrangement links TRBV19 to TRBJ2-2; no definite D call. Between the trimmed V and J ends, which lost 5 bases and 1 base, there was a span of 8 bases. Germline V gives CDR1 LNHDA, CDR2 SQIVND (reference sequence). The CDR3 runs to 14 residues. The CDR3 here is CASSAKQNTGELFF. CDR3 DNA sequence: TGTGCCAGTAGTGCCAAACAGAACACCGGGGAGCTGTTTTTT.

The chain combines TRBV13 with TRBJ1-1; the D is unclear. V lost 8 bases, J lost 1 base, and 14 bases lay in between. This CDR3 has 14 amino acids. Germline V lookup: CDR1 PRHDT, CDR2 FYEKMQ (reference sequence). The CDR3 here is CASRIAGKNTEAFF. As DNA, the CDR3 is TGTGCCAGCCGCATCGCGGGAAAGAACACTGAAGCTTTCTTT.

This clone was counted a few times. The chain uses TRBV6-5 and TRBJ1-6; TRBD1 agrees at 9 bases. V was clipped by 5 bases and J by 8 bases; unmatched bases: 7. In germline, CDR1 is MNHEY, CDR2 SVGAGI. The CDR3 sequence is 15 residues long. In DNA form, the CDR3 reads TGTGCCAGCAGTAGCAGACAGGGGGGTGATTCACCCCTCCACTTT. Translation: CASSSRQGGDSPLHF.

This clone was counted once. The chain has TRBV6-2 or TRBV6-3 and TRBJ2-5; possible D gene TRBD1, 6 bases. V was cut by 2 bases and J by 5 bases, with 15 bases left in between. This CDR3 region has 15 residues. CDR1 and CDR2 (germline): MNHEY, SVGEGT. CDR3 sequence: CASSYRTGIGETQYF. The CDR3 DNA reads as TGTGCCAGCAGTTACCGAACAGGGATTGGCGAGACCCAGTACTTC.

The V and J genes are TRBV5-4 and TRBJ1-1; no reliable D call. With 4 bases removed from V and 4 bases from J, the gap between germline ends came to 11 bases. In germline, CDR1 is SGHNT, CDR2 YYREEE (reference sequence). The CDR3 covers 13 residues. Here the CDR3 reads CASSSSEATEAFF. In DNA, the CDR3 is TGTGCCAGCAGCAGCAGCGAGGCCACTGAAGCTTTCTTT. Together with reference TRBV5-4 and TRBJ1-1, the CDR3 gives the full variable domain: ETGVTQSPTHLIKTRGQQVTLRCSSQSGHNTVSWYQQALGQGPQFIFQYYREEENGRGNFPPRFSGLQFPNYSSELNVNALELDDSALYLCASSSSEATEAFFGQGTRLTVV.

V usage is TRBV3-1 (or the pseudogene TRBV3-2) and J usage is TRBJ1-2, with unresolved D. The V end lost 3 bases, the J end lost 0 bases, and 17 bases lay between the germline ends. Germline V gives CDR1 LGHDT, CDR2 YNNKEL (reference sequence). The CDR3 spans 17 residues. CDR3 nucleotide sequence: TGTGCCAGCAGCCATCTTTTCGATGGAGCAGCTAACTATGGCTACACCTTC. Protein product: CASSHLFDGAANYGYTF.

This clone has only one observation. The chain couples TRBV15 to TRBJ1-4, with D possibly matching TRBD1 (5 bases). The CDR3 contains 13 residues. Germline V gene lookup returns CDR1 LNHNV and CDR2 YYDKDF (reference sequence). V was shortened by 9 bases and J by 0 bases, with 8 bases between the two germline ends. CDR3 residues: CATGVATNEKLFF. In DNA form, the CDR3 reads TGTGCCACAGGGGTCGCAACTAATGAAAAACTGTTTTTT. Supplemented by reference TRBV15 and TRBJ1-4, the full variable domain reads DAMVIQNPRYQVTQFGKPVTLSCSQTLNHNVMYWYQQKSSQAPKLLFHYYDKDFNNEADTPDNFQSRRPNTSFCFLDIRSPGLGDTAMYLCATGVATNEKLFFGSGTQLSVL.

This chain joins TRBV5-1 and TRBJ1-1; D is uncertain. CDR1 and CDR2 (germline): SGHRS, YFSETQ. This CDR3 comprises 12 residues. Trimming removed 2 bases at V and 6 bases at J, with 8 bases between. CDR3 sequence: CASSFDGAEAFF. The DNA of the CDR3 is TGCGCCAGCAGCTTTGACGGAGCTGAAGCTTTCTTT.

The rearrangement uses TRBV18 and TRBJ1-2; 7 bases line up with TRBD1. Germline V gene lookup returns CDR1 KGHSH and CDR2 LQKENI. Trimming at V came to 6 bases and at J to 6 bases, leaving 10 bases not matched to a gene. The CDR3 covers 14 residues. The CDR3 spells CASSQGGAVDGYTF. CDR3 nucleotides: TGTGCCAGCTCTCAGGGGGGCGCAGTCGATGGCTACACCTTC.